This T cell receptor beta chain stems from a study of blood T cell repertoires in COVID-19. Study details: Some COVID-19 samples were acute and others convalescent; all came from the United States, Italy and Spain.

This clone was counted between two and nine times. The CDR3 loop spans 16 amino acids. V lost 2 bases and J lost 4, with 15 bases in between. CDR1 and CDR2 (germline): SGHTA, FQGNSA. The data were produced by immunoSEQ multiplex PCR, yet TCRdb's version contains in-frame clones alone and is incomplete. In the table there are 300,000 to 400,000 clones, under 95% of which are singletons. The sequenced sample consisted of peripheral blood. The sequence was collected from a woman under 30 who had recovered from COVID-19. The chain employs TRBV7-2 and TRBJ1-3; D is unclear. CDR3 sequence reads: CASSLWASEFGNTIYF. The CDR3 DNA follows: TGTGCCAGCAGCTTATGGGCCTCAGAGTTCGGAAACACCATATATTTT.